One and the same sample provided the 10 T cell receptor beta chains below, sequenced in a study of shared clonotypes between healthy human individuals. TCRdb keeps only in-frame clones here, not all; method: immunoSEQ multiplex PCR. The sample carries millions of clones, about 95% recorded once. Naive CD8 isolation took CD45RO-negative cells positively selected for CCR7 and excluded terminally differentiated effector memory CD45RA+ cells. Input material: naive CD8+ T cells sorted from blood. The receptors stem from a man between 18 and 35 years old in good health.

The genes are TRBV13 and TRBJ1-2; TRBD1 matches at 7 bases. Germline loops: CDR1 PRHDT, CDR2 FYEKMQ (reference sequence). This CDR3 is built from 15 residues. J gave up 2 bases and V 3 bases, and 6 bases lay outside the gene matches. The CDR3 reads CASSFLDRANYGYTF. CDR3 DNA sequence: TGTGCCAGCAGCTTCCTAGACAGGGCGAACTATGGCTACACCTTC.

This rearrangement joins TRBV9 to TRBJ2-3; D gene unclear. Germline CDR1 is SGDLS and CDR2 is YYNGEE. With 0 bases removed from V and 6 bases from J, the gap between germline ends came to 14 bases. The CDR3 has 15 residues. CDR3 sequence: CASSVAEIFGDTQYF. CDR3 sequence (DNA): TGTGCCAGCAGCGTAGCCGAGATATTTGGGGATACGCAGTATTTT.

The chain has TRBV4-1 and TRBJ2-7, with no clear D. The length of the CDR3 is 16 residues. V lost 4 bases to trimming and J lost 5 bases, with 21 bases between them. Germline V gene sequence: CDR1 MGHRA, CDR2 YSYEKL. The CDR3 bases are TGCGCCAGCAGCCGGAGCCTTGGCCAGATTCTGAACGAGCAGTACTTC. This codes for CASSRSLGQILNEQYF.

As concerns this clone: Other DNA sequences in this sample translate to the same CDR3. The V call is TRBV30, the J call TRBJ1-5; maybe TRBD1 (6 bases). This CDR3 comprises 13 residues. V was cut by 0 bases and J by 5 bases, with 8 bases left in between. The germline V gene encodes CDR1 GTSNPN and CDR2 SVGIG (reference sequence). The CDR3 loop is CAWSVQGDQPQHF. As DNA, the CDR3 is TGTGCCTGGAGTGTACAGGGAGATCAGCCCCAGCATTTT.

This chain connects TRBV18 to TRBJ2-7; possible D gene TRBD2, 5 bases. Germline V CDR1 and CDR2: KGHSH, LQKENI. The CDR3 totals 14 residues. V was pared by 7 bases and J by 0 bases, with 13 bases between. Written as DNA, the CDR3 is TGTGCCAGCTTTACCGGGATCCACTCCTACGAGCAGTACTTC. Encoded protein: CASFTGIHSYEQYF.

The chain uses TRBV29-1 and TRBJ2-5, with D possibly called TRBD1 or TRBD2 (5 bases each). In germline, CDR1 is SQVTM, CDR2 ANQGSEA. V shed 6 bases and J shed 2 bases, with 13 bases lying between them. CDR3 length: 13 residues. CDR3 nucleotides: TGCAGCGTGGAACCGGGGCTACAAGAGACCCAGTACTTC. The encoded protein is CSVEPGLQETQYF.

CDR3 in DNA: TGTGCCAGCAGTCCACTAGCGGGGGAATCCTACGAGCAGTACTTC. This gives the protein CASSPLAGESYEQYF. V gene TRBV27 combines with J gene TRBJ2-7; 11 positions agree with TRBD2. The ends lost 5 bases at V and 1 base at J; junction bases unmatched: 4. Germline V gene lookup returns CDR1 MNHEY and CDR2 SMNVEV (reference sequence). The CDR3 is made up of 15 amino acids.

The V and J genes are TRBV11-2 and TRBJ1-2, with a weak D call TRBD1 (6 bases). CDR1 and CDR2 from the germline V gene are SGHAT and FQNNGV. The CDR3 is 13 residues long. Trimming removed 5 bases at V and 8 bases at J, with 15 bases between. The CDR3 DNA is TGTGCCAGCAGCGTTCCAGGGGTGGGCGGCTACACCTTC. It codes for CASSVPGVGGYTF. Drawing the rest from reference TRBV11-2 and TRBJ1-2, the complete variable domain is EAGVAQSPRYKIIEKRQSVAFWCNPISGHATLYWYQQILGQGPKLLIQFQNNGVVDDSQLPKDRFSAERLKGVDSTLKIQPAKLEDSAVYLCASSVPGVGGYTFGSGTRLTVV.

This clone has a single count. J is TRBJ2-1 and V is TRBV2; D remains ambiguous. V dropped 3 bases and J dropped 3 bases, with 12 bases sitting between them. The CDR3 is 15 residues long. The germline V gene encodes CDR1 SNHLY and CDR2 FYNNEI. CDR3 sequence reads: CASSDRQTHYNEQFF. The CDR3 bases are TGTGCCAGCAGTGATCGCCAAACCCACTACAATGAGCAGTTCTTC. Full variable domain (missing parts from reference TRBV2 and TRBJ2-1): EPEVTQTPSHQVTQMGQEVILRCVPISNHLYFYWYRQILGQKVEFLVSFYNNEISEKSEIFDDQFSVERPDGSNFTLKIRSTKLEDSAMYFCASSDRQTHYNEQFFGPGTRLTVL.

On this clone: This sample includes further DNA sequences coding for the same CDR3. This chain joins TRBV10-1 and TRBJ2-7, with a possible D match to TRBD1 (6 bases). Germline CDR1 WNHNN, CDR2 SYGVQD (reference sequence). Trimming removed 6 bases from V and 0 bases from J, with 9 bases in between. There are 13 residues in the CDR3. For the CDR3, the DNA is TGCGCCAGCAGCGAGGACAGCTCCTACGAGCAGTACTTC. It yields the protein CASSEDSSYEQYF.